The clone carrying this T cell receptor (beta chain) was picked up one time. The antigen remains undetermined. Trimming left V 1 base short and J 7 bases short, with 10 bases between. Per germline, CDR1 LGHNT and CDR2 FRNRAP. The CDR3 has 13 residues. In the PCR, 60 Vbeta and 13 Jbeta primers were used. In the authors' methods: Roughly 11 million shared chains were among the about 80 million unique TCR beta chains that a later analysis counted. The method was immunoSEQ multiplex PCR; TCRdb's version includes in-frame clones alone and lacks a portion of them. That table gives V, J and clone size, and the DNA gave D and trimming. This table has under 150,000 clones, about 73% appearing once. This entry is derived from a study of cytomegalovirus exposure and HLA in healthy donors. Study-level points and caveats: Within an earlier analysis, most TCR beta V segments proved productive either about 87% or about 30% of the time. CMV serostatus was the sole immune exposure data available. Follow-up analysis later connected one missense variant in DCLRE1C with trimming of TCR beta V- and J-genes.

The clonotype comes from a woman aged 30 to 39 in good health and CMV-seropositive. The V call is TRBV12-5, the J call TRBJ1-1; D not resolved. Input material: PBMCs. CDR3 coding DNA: TGTGCTAGTGGTTTGGCCCCGTCCTTTGAAGCTTTCTTT. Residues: CASGLAPSFEAFF.